The 8 T cell receptor beta chains below all came from one sample that was sequenced in a study of blood T cell repertoires in COVID-19. Data came from immunoSEQ multiplex PCR; TCRdb stores just in-frame clones and leaves some out. The sample has about 430,000 clones; about 88% are singletons. Material: PBMCs or T cells enriched from blood (not recorded which). All receptors derive from a woman under 30 who had been exposed to COVID-19.

The CDR3 nucleotides are TGTGCCAGCAGCTCCAACAAACTAGCGGGGGGAGAGTTCTTC. Translating gives CASSSNKLAGGEFF. The chain couples TRBV13 to TRBJ2-1, with 12 bases that match TRBD2. Looked up from germline, CDR1 is PRHDT and CDR2 is FYEKMQ (reference sequence). There are 14 residues in the CDR3. The trim removed 4 bases at V and 14 bases at J, leaving 9 bases unmatched. Drawing the rest from reference TRBV13 and TRBJ2-1, the complete variable domain is AAGVIQSPRHLIKEKRETATLKCYPIPRHDTVYWYQQGPGQDPQFLISFYEKMQSDKGSIPDRFSAQQFSDYHSELNMSSLELGDSALYFCASSSNKLAGGEFFGPGTRLTVL.

The gene calls are TRBV28 and TRBJ2-3, with D unresolved. This CDR3 is built from 15 residues. The V and J ends lost 1 base and 0 bases respectively, with 8 bases between them. Germline loops: CDR1 MDHEN, CDR2 SYDVKM. In DNA form, the CDR3 reads TGTGCCAGCAGTTTATTGTCTCCTAGCACAGATACGCAGTATTTT. It is translated as CASSLLSPSTDTQYF.

The chain recombines TRBV27 with TRBJ1-4, with TRBD1 matching over 8 bases. The J segment lost 7 bases and the V segment lost 5 bases, leaving 6 bases of the junction unmatched. Germline CDR1 and CDR2: MNHEY and SMNVEV (reference sequence). This CDR3 spans 14 amino acids. This chain's CDR3 is CASSRAGTGEKLFF. As DNA, the CDR3 is TGTGCCAGCAGTAGAGCAGGGACAGGTGAAAAACTGTTTTTT.

The chain has TRBV29-1 and TRBJ1-1; the D is unclear. The CDR3 runs 14 residues. V lost 5 bases and J lost 2, with 15 bases in between. CDR1 is SQVTM and CDR2 is ANQGSEA in the germline V gene. CDR3 sequence (DNA): TGCAGCGTTAAAACCACCTCGAGTAACACTGAAGCTTTCTTT. Translating it yields CSVKTTSSNTEAFF.

The genes are TRBV27 and TRBJ2-5; D unclear. Trimming took off 3 bases at V and 5 bases at J, with 16 bases between the two ends. Germline V gives CDR1 MNHEY, CDR2 SMNVEV (reference sequence). The CDR3 length is 15 residues. DNA of the CDR3: TGTGCCAGCAGTTTTCTACGTGGCGGCCTCGAGACCCAGTACTTC. This gives the protein CASSFLRGGLETQYF.

The chain has TRBV23-1 and TRBJ1-3; 8 positions agree with TRBD1. TRBV23-1 is an ORF; its function is uncertain. The CDR3 is 16 residues long. V trimming: 4 bases; J trimming: 8 bases; junction bases outside the gene matches: 13. CDR3: CASSLPDRGGADTIYF. The CDR3 DNA follows: TGCGCCAGCAGTCTACCCGACAGGGGAGGCGCGGACACCATATATTTT.

CDR3 DNA sequence: TGTGCCAGCAGCCCCGTAACGAGGAGGGCCGAGGGGAGGGCGGACGAGCAGTACTTC. Encoded protein: CASSPVTRRAEGRADEQYF. This chain joins TRBV28 and TRBJ2-7; 7 nucleotides match TRBD2. Germline V gene sequence: CDR1 MDHEN, CDR2 SYDVKM. CDR3 length equals 19 residues. V lost 6 bases and J lost 5; bases outside the gene matches: 25.

The chain carries TRBV5-1 and TRBJ2-7; D gene ambiguous. CDR1 is SGHRS and CDR2 is YFSETQ in the germline V gene. The CDR3 totals 13 residues. Trimming left V 2 bases short and J 0 bases short, with 6 bases between. CDR3 DNA sequence: TGCGCCAGCAGCTTTACCGGCTCCTACGAGCAGTACTTC. Encoded protein: CASSFTGSYEQYF.